The next 25 T cell receptor beta chains were all read from a single sample in a study of early T cells in non-severe SARS-CoV-2 infection. TCRdb re-derived calls from the 5' RACE reads in MiXCR, one entry per CDR3 protein. Altogether tens of thousands of distinct CDR3 sequences are present, 10% to 15% being singletons, with the ten largest covering around 4.6%. What was sequenced was whole blood. Receptors were obtained from an adult who was a healthcare worker with PCR-confirmed SARS-CoV-2 infection or an uninfected control (not recorded which).

This rearrangement joins TRBV7-9 to TRBJ2-1; 8 positions agree with TRBD1. There are 15 residues in the CDR3. The germline V gene has CDR1 SEHNR and CDR2 FQNEAQ (reference sequence). Losses at the gene ends were 5 bases for V and 5 bases for J; bases not matched to a gene: 8. The CDR3 region has the DNA TGTGCCAGCAGCGGGGACAGGACCAGCCACAATGAGCAGTTCTTC. It specifies CASSGDRTSHNEQFF.

The rearrangement uses TRBV29-1 and TRBJ2-7; TRBD1 is a possible D gene (5 bases). This CDR3 has 12 amino acids. V was shortened by 4 bases and J by 2 bases, with 9 bases between the two germline ends. Germline V gene sequence: CDR1 SQVTM, CDR2 ANQGSEA. This chain's CDR3 is CSVVLTAYEQYF. CDR3 DNA sequence: TGCAGCGTTGTCTTGACAGCCTACGAGCAGTACTTC.

This clonotype was seen ten or more times. The chain recombines TRBV6-2 or TRBV6-3 with TRBJ2-2, with 9 bases matching TRBD2. The CDR3 runs to 13 residues. The J segment lost 4 bases and the V segment lost 10 bases, leaving 4 bases of the junction unmatched. CDR1 and CDR2 (germline): MNHEY, SVGEGT. CDR3 nucleotide sequence: TGTGCCACTCGGACTAGCGTCACCGGGGAGCTGTTTTTT. Translating it yields CATRTSVTGELFF.

This clonotype was counted at least ten times. The CDR3 region is CASSLSRGRLFF. In DNA form, the CDR3 reads TGTGCCAGCAGCTTATCCCGGGGACGGCTTTTTTTT. The rearrangement uses TRBV11-3 and TRBJ2-2; D assignment may be TRBD1 or TRBD2 (5 bases each). V was trimmed by 2 bases and J by 17 bases, leaving 15 bases between them. The CDR3 covers 12 residues. Germline V gene sequence: CDR1 SGHNT, CDR2 YENEEA.

This clonotype was seen repeatedly, ten times or more. The chain recombines TRBV3-1 with TRBJ2-4; no definite D call. Trimming stripped 1 base from V and 0 bases from J, with 7 bases between. The CDR3 has 15 amino acids. CDR1 and CDR2 from the germline V gene are LGHDT and YNNKEL (reference sequence). This chain's CDR3 is CASSQGGIAKNIQYF. The DNA for the CDR3 is TGTGCCAGCAGCCAAGGGGGAATAGCCAAAAACATTCAGTACTTC.

This clonotype was counted ten times or more. The chain recombines TRBV6-5 with TRBJ1-6; a possible D gene is TRBD1 (5 bases). The germline V and J ends were trimmed by 4 bases and 10 bases, with 23 bases remaining between them. CDR1 is MNHEY, CDR2 SVGAGI, per germline. The CDR3 contains 17 residues. DNA for the CDR3: TGTGCCAGCAGTTCTCGCATTACCGGGACCGACCACTCACCCCTCCACTTT. Encoded protein: CASSSRITGTDHSPLHF.

Many counts were recorded for this clonotype. V is TRBV24-1 and J is TRBJ2-1; TRBD1 is a possible D gene (5 bases). The germline V and J ends were trimmed by 2 bases and 6 bases, with 10 bases remaining between them. Germline loops: CDR1 KGHDR, CDR2 SFDVKD. This CDR3 is 14 amino acids long. Here the CDR3 DNA reads TGTGCCACCAGTGATTCACAGGAATCCAATGAGCAGTTCTTC. Translating it yields CATSDSQESNEQFF.

This clonotype has at least ten counts. The gene calls are TRBV7-2 and TRBJ2-7; 8 positions match TRBD1. Trimming at V came to 3 bases and at J to 6 bases, leaving 4 bases not matched to a gene. The germline V gene has CDR1 SGHTA and CDR2 FQGNSA. This CDR3 is 13 amino acids long. The CDR3: CASSLDREGEQYF. CDR3 coding DNA: TGTGCCAGCAGCTTGGACAGGGAAGGCGAGCAGTACTTC.

The V call is TRBV2, the J call TRBJ2-1; 12 bases line up with TRBD2. V shed 7 bases, J shed 3 bases, and the junction held 4 bases outside the gene matches. The CDR3 has 15 amino acids. Germline V gene data show CDR1 as SNHLY and CDR2 as FYNNEI. DNA for the CDR3: TGTGCCAGCAACCCGGGACTAGCGGGCTACAATGAGCAGTTCTTC. It encodes CASNPGLAGYNEQFF.

Ten or more counts support this clonotype. This rearrangement joins TRBV5-4 to TRBJ1-1; 8 bases are shared with TRBD1. Germline CDR1 SGHNT, CDR2 YYREEE (reference sequence). The V segment lost 4 bases and the J segment 5 bases; nucleotides outside the gene matches: 13. CDR3 size: 16 residues. CDR3 nucleotide sequence: TGTGCCAGCAGCGCGGCCCGCCGGGACAGGAGAACTGAAGCTTTCTTT. Its protein product is CASSAARRDRRTEAFF. Looking up the rest from reference TRBV5-4 and TRBJ1-1 gives the full variable domain: ETGVTQSPTHLIKTRGQQVTLRCSSQSGHNTVSWYQQALGQGPQFIFQYYREEENGRGNFPPRFSGLQFPNYSSELNVNALELDDSALYLCASSAARRDRRTEAFFGQGTRLTVV.

The table lists this clonotype with many counts. This chain links TRBV20-1 with TRBJ2-5; TRBD2 agrees at 9 bases. The CDR3 is 14 amino acids. CDR1 is DFQATT and CDR2 is SNEGSKA in the germline V gene (reference sequence). V gave up 3 bases and J gave up 4 bases; unmatched junction bases: 6. The CDR3 DNA sequence: TGCAGTGCTAGCTGGCGGGGGGGCGTAGAGACCCAGTACTTC. It encodes CSASWRGGVETQYF.

The sample holds a few counts of this clonotype. The V and J genes are TRBV12-3 or TRBV12-4 and TRBJ1-5, with 7 nucleotides matching TRBD1. CDR3 length equals 15 residues. V was clipped by 3 bases and J by 3 bases; unmatched bases: 5. In DNA, the CDR3 is TGTGCCAGCAGTTTCTTGGGGACAGACAATCAGCCCCAGCATTTT. As protein: CASSFLGTDNQPQHF.

The sample holds many counts of this clonotype. The CDR3 DNA is TGCGCCAGCAGCCTAATCACTAGCGGGGGGGACATTCAGTACTTC. This translates into CASSLITSGGDIQYF. V and J are TRBV4-1 and TRBJ2-4, with TRBD2 identical over 13 bases. Germline V lookup: CDR1 MGHRA, CDR2 YSYEKL. This CDR3 contains 15 residues. Unmatched junction bases numbered 5, after V lost 4 bases and J lost 8 bases.

J is TRBJ1-2 and V is TRBV2; 7 bases agree with TRBD1. V shed 8 bases and J 8 bases; nucleotides not matched to a gene: 17. The CDR3 is made up of 15 amino acids. Looked up from germline, CDR1 is SNHLY and CDR2 is FYNNEI. This chain's CDR3 is CASGRQGRAVEGYTF. CDR3 DNA sequence: TGTGCCAGCGGCAGACAGGGCCGGGCGGTGGAGGGCTACACCTTC.

This clonotype has a handful of counts. The gene calls are TRBV7-2 and TRBJ2-1; D may be TRBD2 (5 bases). CDR1 and CDR2 from the germline V gene are SGHTA and FQGNSA. The CDR3 sequence is 15 residues long. Trimming removed 5 bases at V and 3 bases at J, with 14 bases between. DNA of the CDR3: TGTGCCAGCAGCCCGGAGGCATCAAACTACAATGAGCAGTTCTTC. This encodes CASSPEASNYNEQFF.

This clonotype was detected many times. The rearrangement joins TRBV11-2 to TRBJ2-5, with 7 bases identical to TRBD2. J gave up 2 bases and V 2 bases, and 5 bases lay outside the gene matches. The CDR3 is 15 amino acids. CDR1 and CDR2 (germline): SGHAT, FQNNGV. The CDR3 reads CASSLSSSGQETQYF. As DNA, the CDR3 is TGTGCCAGCAGCTTAAGCTCTAGCGGTCAAGAGACCCAGTACTTC.

As regards this clonotype: The junction and the germline gene differ at one end; a read error may be behind it. The chain is built from TRBV7-7 and TRBJ2-2, with D tentatively TRBD2 (5 bases). The CDR3 consists of 16 residues. The germline gives CDR1 SSHAT, CDR2 FNYEAQ (reference sequence). DNA for the CDR3: TGTGCTAGCAGCTTAGCGCTTGGTGTCCGGTCCGGGGAGCTGTTTTTT. It yields the protein CASSLALGVRSGELFF.

This clonotype came up a few times. This sequence joins TRBV6-2 or TRBV6-3 and TRBJ2-5, with D perhaps matching TRBD2 (5 bases). Germline lookup yields CDR1 MNHEY and CDR2 SVGEGT. The CDR3 sequence is 15 residues long. V was trimmed by 2 bases and J by 4 bases, leaving 14 bases between them. CDR3 coding DNA: TGTGCCAGCAGTTACGGTCGGAGGTTGGGAGAGACCCAGTACTTC. Protein: CASSYGRRLGETQYF.

This clonotype was picked up many times. The chain joins TRBV9 to TRBJ2-3; D remains unclear. The CDR3 loop spans 15 amino acids. CDR1 and CDR2 (germline): SGDLS, YYNGEE. The V end lost 3 bases, the J end lost 0 bases, and 11 bases lay between the germline ends. The CDR3 loop reads CASSALLSSTDTQYF. CDR3 bases: TGTGCCAGCAGCGCACTACTTTCTAGCACAGATACGCAGTATTTT.

In this sample, this clonotype turned up a few times. V usage is TRBV20-1 and J usage is TRBJ2-1, with TRBD2 matching 12 bases. CDR1 DFQATT and CDR2 SNEGSKA come from the germline V gene (reference sequence). The CDR3 is 16 amino acids. Trimming removed 2 bases from V and 2 bases from J; junction bases left unmatched: 4. CDR3 protein: CSARRLAGETYNEQFF. In nucleotides, the CDR3 is TGCAGTGCTAGAAGACTAGCGGGGGAAACCTACAATGAGCAGTTCTTC.

This clonotype occurred many times. The chain has TRBV7-9 and TRBJ1-2; D uncertain. Germline assignment: CDR1 SEHNR and CDR2 FQNEAQ (reference sequence). CDR3 length: 17 residues. Trimming stripped 2 bases from V and 4 bases from J, with 20 bases between. In DNA form, the CDR3 reads TGTGCCAGCAGCTTACCCTCTTACAGCTTTGAGGTCTATGGCTACACCTTC. Protein: CASSLPSYSFEVYGYTF.

This clonotype came up many times. The chain is built from TRBV6-1 and TRBJ1-2, with TRBD1 as a possible D gene (5 bases). The CDR3 length is 17 residues. Trimming left V 1 base short and J 8 bases short, with 23 bases between. CDR1 and CDR2 (germline): MNHNS, SASEGT. In nucleotides, the CDR3 is TGTGCCAGCAGTGAAGACCCCTCGACAGTCCCGGGGCGGGGCTACACCTTC. As protein: CASSEDPSTVPGRGYTF.

Many counts were recorded for this clonotype. The V and J genes are TRBV20-1 and TRBJ1-2; TRBD1 aligns across 11 bases. The CDR3 length is 14 residues. The V segment lost 4 bases and the J segment 4 bases; nucleotides outside the gene matches: 5. The germline V gene has CDR1 DFQATT and CDR2 SNEGSKA (reference sequence). CDR3: CSATRTGGLYGYTF. CDR3 DNA: TGCAGTGCTACCAGGACAGGGGGCCTCTATGGCTACACCTTC.

This clonotype occurred many times. The rearrangement links TRBV2 to TRBJ1-2; TRBD1 agrees at 9 bases. V was clipped by 3 bases and J by 0 bases; unmatched bases: 11. Germline CDR1 reads SNHLY; CDR2 reads FYNNEI. The CDR3 length is 18 residues. CDR3 in DNA: TGTGCCAGCAGTGACCCTACCGACGGACAGGGGACTAACTATGGCTACACCTTC. Translating gives CASSDPTDGQGTNYGYTF.

J is TRBJ1-2 and V is TRBV6-6, with 7 bases matching TRBD1. Germline values: CDR1 MNHNY, CDR2 SVGAGI (reference sequence). The length of the CDR3 is 13 residues. V shed 5 bases and J 4 bases; nucleotides not matched to a gene: 4. The CDR3 reads CASSAGQSYGYTF. The CDR3 nucleotides read TGTGCCAGCAGTGCGGGACAGAGCTATGGCTACACCTTC.